This section outlines one T cell receptor beta chain sequence together with its context. The specificity of this receptor is unknown. Per-base quality was not reported, and no clone a single base away is much larger than it. Focal radiation therapy combined with CTLA-4 blockade (ipilimumab) was tested in patients with chemo-refractory metastatic non-small-cell lung cancer. According to the germline V gene (reference sequence), CDR1 reads MNHEY and CDR2 reads SMNVEV. At the junction V is shortened by 5 bases and J by 7 bases; bases outside the gene matches: 10. The CDR3 runs 16 residues from the cysteine to the phenylalanine. The DNA shown is the 48-base CDR3, in frame from base 1. This sample is part of a study of radiotherapy plus CTLA-4 blockade in lung cancer listed by TCRdb under 2018. As for the study more broadly: Objective responses were observed in approximately 17% of enrolled patients, and disease control was achieved in roughly 30%.

Libraries were made using the immunoSEQ multiplex PCR assay. In TCRdb, the immuneACCESS table is reduced to in-frame sequences with V and J assigned. These tables do not hold every clone; where another copy was compared, an unresolved V gene accounts for under half, and the others remain unexplained. The sample records around 40,000 clones, 60% to 80% of which are singletons. The ten largest clones represent roughly 10% of the sample. Paper-wide results and their limitations: After treatment with radiotherapy and ipilimumab, TCR clones that came from tumors expanded in the peripheral blood. The strongest predictors of response, as reported, were early dynamic changes in blood T cell clones along with a rise in serum interferon-beta after radiation.

The receptor chain draws on TRBV27 and TRBJ2-5; TRBD2 lines up with 13 middle nucleotides. Sequencing was performed on peripheral blood, taken from a patient treated with radiotherapy plus ipilimumab. This receptor was obtained from a human donor with non-small cell lung cancer who had stable disease on radiotherapy plus ipilimumab. The CDR3 region: CASSTTSGGVPWTQYF. The DNA reads TGTGCCAGCAGTACCACTAGCGGGGGGGTCCCGTGGACCCAGTACTTC.